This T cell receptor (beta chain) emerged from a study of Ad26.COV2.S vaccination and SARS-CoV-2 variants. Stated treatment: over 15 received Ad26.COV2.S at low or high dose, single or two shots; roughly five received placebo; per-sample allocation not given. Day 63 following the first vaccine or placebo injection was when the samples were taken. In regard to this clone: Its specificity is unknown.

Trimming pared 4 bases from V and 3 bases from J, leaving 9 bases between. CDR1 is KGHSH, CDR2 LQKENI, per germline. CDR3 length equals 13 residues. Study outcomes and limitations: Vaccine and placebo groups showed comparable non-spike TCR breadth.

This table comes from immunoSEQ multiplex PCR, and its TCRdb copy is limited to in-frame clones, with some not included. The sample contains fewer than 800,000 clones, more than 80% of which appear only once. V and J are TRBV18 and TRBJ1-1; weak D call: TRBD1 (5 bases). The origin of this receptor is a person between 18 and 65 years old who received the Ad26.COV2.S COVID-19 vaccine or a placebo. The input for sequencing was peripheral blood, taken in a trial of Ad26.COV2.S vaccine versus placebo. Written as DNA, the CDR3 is TGTGCCAGCTCACTAGACAGTCACACTGAAGCTTTCTTT. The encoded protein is CASSLDSHTEAFF.